This T cell receptor beta chain was profiled in a study of shared clonotypes between healthy human individuals. Naive CD8 isolation took CD45RO-negative cells positively selected for CCR7 and excluded terminally differentiated effector memory CD45RA+ cells. There were no recent acute infections or vaccinations among the donors, who were healthy HIV-negative adults. Study-level findings and limits: Non-shared clonotypes were found to have lower generation probabilities than the clonotypes that were shared by all four of the sorted-subset donors.

For this clone: Its antigen is unidentified.

TCRdb's table, derived via immunoSEQ multiplex PCR, lists solely in-frame clones and lacks some. The profile covers about 2.1 million clones, with about 93% appearing a single time and roughly 1.7% taken by the ten largest. The clonotype originates from a man aged 18 to 30 in good health. Some clones in this sample may be carry-over from other donors' samples. Material for sequencing was naive CD8+ T cells from PBMCs.

CDR3 sequence (DNA): TGTGCCAGCAGCCCTAGCCGGGCGGGAATCTCCTACAATGAGCAGTTCTTC. It is translated as CASSPSRAGISYNEQFF. V usage is TRBV9 and J usage is TRBJ2-1; tentatively, D is TRBD2 (6 bases). Trimming removed 4 bases from V and 0 bases from J, with 17 bases in between. The CDR3 consists of 17 residues. Germline V lookup: CDR1 SGDLS, CDR2 YYNGEE.